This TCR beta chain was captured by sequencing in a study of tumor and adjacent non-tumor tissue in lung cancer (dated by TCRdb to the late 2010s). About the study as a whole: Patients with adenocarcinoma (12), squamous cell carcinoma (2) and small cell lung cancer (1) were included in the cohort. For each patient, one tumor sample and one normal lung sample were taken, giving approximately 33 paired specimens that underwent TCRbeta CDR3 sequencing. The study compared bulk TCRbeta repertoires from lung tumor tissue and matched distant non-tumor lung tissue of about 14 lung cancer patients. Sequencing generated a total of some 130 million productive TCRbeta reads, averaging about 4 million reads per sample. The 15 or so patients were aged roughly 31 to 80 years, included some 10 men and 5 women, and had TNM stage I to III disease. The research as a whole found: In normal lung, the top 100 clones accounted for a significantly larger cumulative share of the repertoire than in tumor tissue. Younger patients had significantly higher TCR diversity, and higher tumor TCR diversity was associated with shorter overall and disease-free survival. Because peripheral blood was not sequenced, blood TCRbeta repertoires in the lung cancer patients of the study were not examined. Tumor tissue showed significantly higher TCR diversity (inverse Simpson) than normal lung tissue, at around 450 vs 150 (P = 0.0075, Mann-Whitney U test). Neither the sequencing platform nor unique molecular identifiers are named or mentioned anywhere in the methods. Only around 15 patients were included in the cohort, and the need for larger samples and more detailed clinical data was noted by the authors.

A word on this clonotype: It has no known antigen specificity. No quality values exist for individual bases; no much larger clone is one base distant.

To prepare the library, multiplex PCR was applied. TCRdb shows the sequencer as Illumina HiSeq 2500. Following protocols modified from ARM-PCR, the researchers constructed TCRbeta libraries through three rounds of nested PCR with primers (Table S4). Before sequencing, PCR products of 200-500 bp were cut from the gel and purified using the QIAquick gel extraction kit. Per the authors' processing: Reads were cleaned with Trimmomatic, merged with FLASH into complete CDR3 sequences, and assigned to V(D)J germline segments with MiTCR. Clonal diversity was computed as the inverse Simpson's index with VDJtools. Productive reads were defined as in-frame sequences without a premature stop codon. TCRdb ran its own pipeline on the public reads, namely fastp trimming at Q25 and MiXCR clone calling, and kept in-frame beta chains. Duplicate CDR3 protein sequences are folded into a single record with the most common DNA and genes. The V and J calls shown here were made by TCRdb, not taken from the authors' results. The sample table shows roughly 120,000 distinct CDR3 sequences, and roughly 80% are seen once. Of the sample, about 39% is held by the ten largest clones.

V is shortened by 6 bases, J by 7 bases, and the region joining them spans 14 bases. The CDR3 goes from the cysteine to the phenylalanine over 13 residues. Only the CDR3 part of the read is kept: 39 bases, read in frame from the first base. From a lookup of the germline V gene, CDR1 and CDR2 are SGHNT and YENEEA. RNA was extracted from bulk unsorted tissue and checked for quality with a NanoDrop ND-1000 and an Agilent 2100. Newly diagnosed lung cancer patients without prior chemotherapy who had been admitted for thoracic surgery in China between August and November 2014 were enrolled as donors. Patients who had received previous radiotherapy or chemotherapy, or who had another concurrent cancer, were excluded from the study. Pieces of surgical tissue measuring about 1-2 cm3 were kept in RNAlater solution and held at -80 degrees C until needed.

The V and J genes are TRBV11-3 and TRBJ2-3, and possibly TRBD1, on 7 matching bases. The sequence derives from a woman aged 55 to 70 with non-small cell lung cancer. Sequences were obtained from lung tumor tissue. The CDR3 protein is CASSRDSGHTQYF. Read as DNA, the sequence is TGTGCCAGCAGTCGGGACAGCGGGCATACGCAGTATTTT.